The 32 T cell receptor beta chains given below trace back to one sample, sequenced in a study of prognosis after radiotherapy for stage I lung cancer. The authors amplified TCR beta CDR3 from genomic DNA using two-round multiplex PCR. Gene-specific primers for each TRBV and TRBJ gene drove first-round PCR. From the multiplex PCR reads, TCRdb called clonotypes with MiXCR, one entry per CDR3 protein. The repertoire includes roughly 30,000 distinct CDR3 sequences, roughly a third of them detected once, and around 17% sits in the top ten. The sequences come from PBMCs, collected before or after stereotactic body radiation therapy (not recorded which). All receptors come from a donor older than 45 with non-small cell lung cancer.

Comment on this clonotype: A single base is all that separates this from a far larger clone, so a read error is likely. J is TRBJ1-2 and V is TRBV6-4; TRBD1 aligns across 7 bases. This CDR3 region has 16 residues. Germline CDR1 reads MRHNA; CDR2 reads SNTAGT. The V gene end was trimmed by 7 bases and the J gene end by 2 bases; junction bases not matched to a gene: 13. The CDR3 DNA is TGTGCCAGCAATGGACTAAACAGGGGAGGGAACTATGGCTACACCTTC. The encoded protein is CASNGLNRGGNYGYTF.

This clonotype was recorded at least ten times. The chain is built from TRBV7-2 and TRBJ2-2, with 9 bases aligning to TRBD2. CDR1 and CDR2 (germline): SGHTA, FQGNSA. V lost 4 bases and J lost 6; bases outside the gene matches: 6. The CDR3 is 15 residues long. CDR3 sequence (DNA): TGTGCCAGCAGCTCGGGACTAGCTAGCCCCGGGGAGCTGTTTTTT. Protein sequence: CASSSGLASPGELFF.

This clonotype occurred many times. This rearrangement joins TRBV2 to TRBJ2-1; tentative D call: TRBD2 (5 bases). Germline lookup yields CDR1 SNHLY and CDR2 FYNNEI. This CDR3 contains 15 residues. Trimming cost V 5 bases and J 4 bases, with 15 bases left between them. CDR3 bases: TGTGCCAGCAGTCGTGCTAGCCTAATATACAATGAGCAGTTCTTC. This codes for CASSRASLIYNEQFF. The complete variable domain, with remaining parts taken from reference TRBV2 and TRBJ2-1, reads EPEVTQTPSHQVTQMGQEVILRCVPISNHLYFYWYRQILGQKVEFLVSFYNNEISEKSEIFDDQFSVERPDGSNFTLKIRSTKLEDSAMYFCASSRASLIYNEQFFGPGTRLTVL.

As regards this clonotype: Germline and junction disagree at one end, which may indicate a read error. This chain links TRBV6-1 with TRBJ2-7, with D unclear. The CDR3 length is 12 residues. Germline CDR1 and CDR2: MNHNS and SASEGT. The CDR3 coding sequence is TGTGCGTGTTGGGAAGACTCCTACGAGAAGTACTTC. It encodes CACWEDSYEKYF.

At least ten counts were recorded for this clonotype. V usage is TRBV5-1 and J usage is TRBJ2-3; tentatively, D is TRBD2 (6 bases). The CDR3 runs to 16 residues. Per germline, CDR1 SGHRS and CDR2 YFSETQ. Trimming removed 3 bases at V and 0 bases at J, with 14 bases between. The CDR3 spells CASSSRLVSSTDTQYF. The CDR3 bases are TGCGCCAGCAGCTCACGACTAGTCTCAAGCACAGATACGCAGTATTTT.

This clonotype was detected only a few times. The rearrangement uses TRBV5-1 and TRBJ2-5; a possible D gene is TRBD2 (5 bases). The germline gives CDR1 SGHRS, CDR2 YFSETQ. The CDR3 consists of 14 residues. Deletions cut 3 bases from V and 8 bases from J, with 17 bases between. Here the CDR3 DNA reads TGCGCCAGCAGCTCTGCCCTTTTGGGAGATACCCAGTACTTC. This encodes CASSSALLGDTQYF. Drawing the rest from reference TRBV5-1 and TRBJ2-5, the complete variable domain is KAGVTQTPRYLIKTRGQQVTLSCSPISGHRSVSWYQQTPGQGLQFLFEYFSETQRNKGNFPGRFSGRQFSNSRSEMNVSTLELGDSALYLCASSSALLGDTQYFGPGTRLLVL.

Ten or more counts support this clonotype. V gene TRBV2 combines with J gene TRBJ1-4, with D unclear. The CDR3 sequence is 13 residues long. CDR1 is SNHLY, CDR2 FYNNEI, per germline. The V and J ends lost 3 bases and 8 bases respectively, with 10 bases between them. The CDR3 DNA is TGTGCCAGCAGTGAGAGGGATGGGGAAAAACTGTTTTTT. Translating it yields CASSERDGEKLFF.

In its sample, this clonotype was seen many times. This rearrangement joins TRBV9 to TRBJ2-2, with 9 nucleotides matching TRBD1. The CDR3 runs 16 residues. Germline V gene sequence: CDR1 SGDLS, CDR2 YYNGEE. Trimming took 3 bases from V and 5 from J; bases not matched to a gene: 8. The CDR3 DNA sequence: TGTGCCAGCAGCGCCGGGACAGGGTTCGAAACCGGGGAGCTGTTTTTT. This encodes CASSAGTGFETGELFF. The full variable domain, rest sourced from reference TRBV9 and TRBJ2-2, is DSGVTQTPKHLITATGQRVTLRCSPRSGDLSVYWYQQSLDQGLQFLIQYYNGEERAKGNILERFSAQQFPDLHSELNLSSLELGDSALYFCASSAGTGFETGELFFGEGSRLTVL.

This clonotype came up many times. Lacking the conserved final phenylalanine or tryptophan, this CDR3 likely reflects a read error. The chain combines TRBV20-1 with TRBJ1-1; a possible D gene is TRBD1 (5 bases). Germline V gives CDR1 DFQATT, CDR2 SNEGSKA (reference sequence). The CDR3 has 15 amino acids. V was trimmed by 4 bases and J by 3 bases, leaving 18 bases between them. The DNA for the CDR3 is TGCAGTGCTACCCCGTATGCGGGGGGTTACACTGAAGCTTTCCTT. Protein: CSATPYAGGYTEAFL.

This clonotype was detected many times. The chain recombines TRBV5-1 with TRBJ2-1, with 9 bases lining up with TRBD1. This CDR3 contains 15 residues. Germline V CDR1 and CDR2: SGHRS, YFSETQ. The ends lost 4 bases at V and 3 bases at J; junction bases unmatched: 5. For the CDR3, the DNA is TGCGCCAGCAGCGCCCGACAGGGGGGCTACAATGAGCAGTTCTTC. Translation gives CASSARQGGYNEQFF.

This clonotype came up once. The rearrangement joins TRBV28 to TRBJ2-7, with TRBD1 identical over 7 bases. V trimming: 11 bases; J trimming: 3 bases; junction bases outside the gene matches: 13. The CDR3 covers 14 residues. The germline V gene has CDR1 MDHEN and CDR2 SYDVKM. CDR3 sequence: CASRKRGGFYEQYF. The CDR3 DNA reads TGTGCCTCCCGGAAGAGAGGGGGCTTCTACGAGCAGTACTTC.

This sequence joins TRBV6-2 or TRBV6-3 and TRBJ1-2, with 7 bases aligning to TRBD1. The CDR3 is made up of 13 amino acids. Germline V gene lookup returns CDR1 MNHEY and CDR2 SVGEGT. Trimming took 4 bases from V and 8 from J; bases not matched to a gene: 7. The chain's CDR3 is CASSLYQGVGYTF. In DNA, the CDR3 is TGTGCCAGCAGTTTATATCAGGGGGTCGGCTACACCTTC.

This clonotype occurred many times. The V and J genes are TRBV6-2 or TRBV6-3 and TRBJ2-5; D is uncertain. With 4 bases removed from V and 1 base from J, the gap between germline ends came to 7 bases. The germline V gene has CDR1 MNHEY and CDR2 SVGEGT. This CDR3 has 13 residues. The CDR3 loop reads CASSSDFQETQYF. The CDR3 DNA is TGTGCCAGCAGTTCGGATTTCCAAGAGACCCAGTACTTC.

This clonotype was seen a handful of times. A much bigger clone sits one base away, suggesting this may be a read error. The V and J genes are TRBV3-1 and TRBJ1-4, with 8 nucleotides matching TRBD1. The length of the CDR3 is 14 residues. From germline, CDR1 is LGHDT and CDR2 YNNKEL (reference sequence). CDR3 coding DNA: TGTGCCAGCAGCCATAGGACAGGGATTGAAGAACTGTTTTTT. It is translated as CASSHRTGIEELFF.

This clonotype was recorded many times. The chain uses TRBV6-1 and TRBJ2-5; D perhaps matches TRBD1 (6 bases). Trimming cost V 7 bases and J 4 bases, with 31 bases left between them. Germline CDR1 and CDR2: MNHNS and SASEGT. This CDR3 is built from 19 residues. The CDR3 coding sequence is TGTGCCAGCATTAATAAACAGGGTTCGGCACCCCGACCTGGAGAGACCCAGTACTTC. Translating it yields CASINKQGSAPRPGETQYF.

This clonotype occurred many times. V gene TRBV10-2 combines with J gene TRBJ1-5; D unresolved. Germline V gives CDR1 WSHSY, CDR2 SAAADI. This CDR3 spans 13 amino acids. V gave up 8 bases and J gave up 4 bases, with 12 bases separating them. The CDR3 region has the DNA TGCGCCAGCGGGGAGACGGAGAATCAGCCCCAGCATTTT. Translated: CASGETENQPQHF.

At least ten counts were recorded for this clonotype. V is TRBV9 and J is TRBJ2-7; the D gene is possibly TRBD2 (5 bases). Germline CDR1 SGDLS, CDR2 YYNGEE. The germline V and J ends were trimmed by 4 bases and 0 bases, with 11 bases remaining between them. This CDR3 is 14 amino acids long. CDR3 sequence reads: CASSPEGSSYEQYF. The CDR3 nucleotides are TGTGCCAGCAGCCCCGAAGGGAGCTCCTACGAGCAGTACTTC.

This clonotype was observed at least ten times. The V gene is TRBV2, the J gene TRBJ2-3; D remains ambiguous. Germline-derived CDR1 and CDR2 are SNHLY and FYNNEI. The CDR3 extends over 13 amino acids. Trimming removed 4 bases at V and 2 bases at J, with 7 bases between. CDR3: CASSALLTDTQYF. The CDR3 nucleotides read TGTGCCAGCAGTGCTCTCCTCACAGATACGCAGTATTTT.

This clonotype was picked up many times. This chain uses TRBV9 with TRBJ1-2; no clear D. This CDR3 has 13 residues. The ends were cut back, 0 bases at V and 2 bases at J, with 5 bases in the middle. CDR1 SGDLS and CDR2 YYNGEE come from the germline V gene. In nucleotides, the CDR3 is TGTGCCAGCAGCGTAGGGCAGAACTATGGCTACACCTTC. Protein: CASSVGQNYGYTF.

At least ten counts were recorded for this clonotype. The chain employs TRBV2 and TRBJ1-6; D not certain. The CDR3 has 13 residues. The germline V and J ends were trimmed by 6 bases and 5 bases, with 8 bases remaining between them. Germline-derived CDR1 and CDR2 are SNHLY and FYNNEI. CDR3 loop: CASSTGNNSPLHF. Here the CDR3 DNA reads TGTGCCAGCAGCACCGGGAATAATTCACCCCTCCACTTT.

In the case of this clonotype: A read error is likely here: a far larger clone is one base away. V is TRBV6-2 or TRBV6-3 and J is TRBJ2-5; 12 nucleotides match TRBD2. The V segment lost 6 bases and the J segment 4 bases; nucleotides outside the gene matches: 9. CDR3 length equals 16 residues. Germline V CDR1 and CDR2: MNHEY, SVGEGT. CDR3 residues: CASRQPVLAGGETQYF. CDR3 DNA: TGTGCCAGCAGGCAGCCTGTACTAGCGGGGGGAGAGACCCAGTACTTC.

In regard to this clonotype: This likely reflects a read error, since a far larger clone is one base away. The rearrangement joins TRBV28 to TRBJ1-1, with 8 bases lining up with TRBD2. The end of the DNA is better explained by TRBJ2-7, so the J call may be wrong. CDR1 and CDR2 from the germline V gene are MDHEN and SYDVKM. CDR3 length: 14 amino acids. The CDR3 loop is CASRPGGTPYEQYF. The CDR3 coding sequence is TGTGCCAGCAGACCGGGGGGGACCCCCTACGAGCAGTACTTC.

This clonotype occurred many times. This rearrangement joins TRBV6-2 or TRBV6-3 to TRBJ1-5, with D tentatively TRBD1 (5 bases). The CDR3 has 20 amino acids. Germline V CDR1 and CDR2: MNHEY, SVGEGT. The V gene lost 4 bases and the J gene lost 4 bases, with 29 bases spanning the gap. CDR3 sequence (DNA): TGTGCCAGCAGTTCCCAAGTCGGGCACAGGCCAGCGGGGACGAATCAGCCCCAGCATTTT. Its protein product is CASSSQVGHRPAGTNQPQHF.

This clonotype was recorded many times. CDR3 residues: CATSEPGTSADTQYF. The CDR3 DNA is TGTGCCACCAGTGAGCCCGGGACCTCCGCGGATACGCAGTATTTT. J is TRBJ2-3 and V is TRBV24-1; TRBD1 or TRBD2 may be the D gene (5 bases each). The CDR3 covers 15 residues. Per the germline V gene, CDR1 is KGHDR and CDR2 is SFDVKD. V gave up 4 bases and J gave up 6 bases, with 16 bases separating them.

This clonotype was counted many times. This chain links TRBV28 with TRBJ2-3; 8 bases are a match to TRBD2. CDR1 MDHEN and CDR2 SYDVKM come from the germline V gene. The length of the CDR3 is 17 residues. V trimming: 8 bases; J trimming: 5 bases; junction bases outside the gene matches: 18. CDR3 in DNA: TGTGCCAGCCCCCCAAGCGGGAGTTTTAACGAGGGAGATACGCAGTATTTT. Encoded protein: CASPPSGSFNEGDTQYF. Drawing the rest from reference TRBV28 and TRBJ2-3, the complete variable domain is DVKVTQSSRYLVKRTGEKVFLECVQDMDHENMFWYRQDPGLGLRLIYFSYDVKMKEKGDIPEGYSVSREKKERFSLILESASTNQTSMYLCASPPSGSFNEGDTQYFGPGTRLTVL.

This clonotype has at least ten counts. The rearrangement links TRBV11-2 to TRBJ2-1; 11 bases agree with TRBD1. Trimming cost V 5 bases and J 8 bases; bases outside gene matches: 8. This CDR3 contains 15 residues. Germline CDR1 and CDR2: SGHAT and FQNNGV. CDR3 nucleotides: TGTGCCAGCAGCCCAGGGACAGGGGGGAGGTATGAGCAGTTCTTC. Protein: CASSPGTGGRYEQFF.

This clonotype was detected many times. The V and J genes are TRBV24-1 and TRBJ2-2; 7 bases map to TRBD1. CDR1 is KGHDR, CDR2 SFDVKD, per germline. This CDR3 has 14 amino acids. The ends lost 1 base at V and 7 bases at J; junction bases unmatched: 2. CDR3 in amino acids: CATSDFRGFGELFF. In nucleotides, the CDR3 is TGTGCCACCAGTGATTTCAGGGGGTTCGGGGAGCTGTTTTTT.

On this clonotype itself: A much larger clonotype is one base distant, so this may be a read error. This chain connects TRBV5-1 to TRBJ2-5; TRBD1 is a possible D gene (6 bases). Germline V CDR1 and CDR2: SGHRS, YFSETQ. The CDR3 covers 15 residues. The CDR3: CATSLAGAEWETQYF. The CDR3 bases are TGCGCCACCAGCTTGGCAGGGGCTGAATGGGAGACCCAGTACTTC.

Comments on this clonotype: Mismatch with germline at one junction end may stem from a read error. The rearrangement links TRBV9 to TRBJ1-5, with a weak D call TRBD1 (6 bases). CDR3 size: 14 residues. Per germline, CDR1 SGDLS and CDR2 YYNGEE. CDR3 sequence: CASSSGVSNQHQHF. The CDR3 DNA reads as TGTGCCAGCAGCTCAGGGGTCAGCAATCAGCACCAGCATTTT. Using reference TRBV9 and TRBJ1-5 for the parts outside the CDR3, the full variable domain is DSGVTQTPKHLITATGQRVTLRCSPRSGDLSVYWYQQSLDQGLQFLIQYYNGEERAKGNILERFSAQQFPDLHSELNLSSLELGDSALYFCASSSGVSNQHQHFGDGTRLSIL.

This clonotype was seen many times. The chain employs TRBV30 and TRBJ2-3; 10 nucleotides match TRBD2. Per germline, CDR1 GTSNPN and CDR2 SVGIG (reference sequence). CDR3 length equals 15 residues. J was trimmed by 7 bases and V by 5 bases; bases with no gene match: 12. Written as DNA, the CDR3 is TGTGCCTGGGGCGCCCAGCGGGGGGGACGAAATACGCAGTATTTT. Amino acids: CAWGAQRGGRNTQYF.

This clonotype was recorded at least ten times. The chain couples TRBV5-1 to TRBJ2-7, with D perhaps given as TRBD1 or TRBD2 (5 bases each). Germline CDR1 is SGHRS and CDR2 is YFSETQ. This CDR3 spans 15 amino acids. Trimming took 0 bases from V and 0 from J, leaving 10 bases between them. DNA for the CDR3: TGCGCCAGCAGCTTGGGGGGGAGTAGCTCCTACGAGCAGTACTTC. It specifies CASSLGGSSSYEQYF.

The chain uses TRBV6-2 or TRBV6-3 and TRBJ2-7; no reliable D call. Deletions cut 0 bases from V and 5 bases from J, with 17 bases between. Germline CDR1 is MNHEY and CDR2 is SVGEGT. This CDR3 has 16 residues. In DNA, the CDR3 is TGTGCCAGCAGTTACTCGAAGGTCCCAGGTTGTGACGAGCAGTACTTC. Translating gives CASSYSKVPGCDEQYF.